A selection of T cell receptor beta chains follows, all from one sample in a study of cytomegalovirus exposure and HLA in healthy donors. Clones were read by immunoSEQ multiplex PCR, and TCRdb kept only the in-frame ones, dropping some. The data hold over 150,000 clones, with roughly 80% observed a single time. Sequenced input: PBMCs. The receptors originated from a woman under 40 in good health and CMV-seropositive. CDR3s include the opening cysteine and the closing phenylalanine or tryptophan. The D gene is left open where the match is weak.

j_call d_call v_call cdr3_aa
TRBJ1-4 TRBD1 TRBV28 CASRGTIGTGSNEKLFF
TRBJ2-3 . TRBV19 CASRPKSGLPYTDTQYF
TRBJ2-7 TRBD1 TRBV5-6 CTSSLYGQGAYEQYF
TRBJ2-7 . TRBV15 CATSRDFTSYEQYF
TRBJ2-3 TRBD2 TRBV30 CAWSLTSGVADTQYF
TRBJ1-2 TRBD1 TRBV11-2 CASSLEDRVGGYTF
TRBJ2-1 . TRBV12-5 CASGLVRGSGHNEQFF
TRBJ1-1 TRBD1 TRBV5-4 CASSARAGTGEAFF
TRBJ2-7 . TRBV6-1 CASLASSYEQYF
TRBJ2-7 . TRBV7-2 CASSIWDNSYEQYF